The next 32 T cell receptor beta chains were all read from a single sample in a study of human T cells and chemical hapten exposure (dated by TCRdb to about 2021). Library preparation employed RACE. Sequencing instrument: NextSeq 500. The raw public reads went through TCRdb reprocessing: fastp at Q25, MiXCR clone calling, in-frame beta chains kept. For every CDR3 protein sequence, its rows merge into one entry that carries the most common genes and DNA. The sample table shows approximately 97,000 distinct CDR3 sequences, and approximately 8.2% are seen once. The ten largest clones represent 2.9% of the sample. The time point label of this sample denotes: healthy volunteer bleed at 2 weeks. Unfractionated whole blood was collected in Tempus Blood RNA tubes, and total RNA was extracted from that blood. The material sequenced was whole blood. The receptors here all came from a female donor in good health. Some clones in this sample may be carry-over from other donors' samples.

Ten or more counts support this clonotype. The genes are TRBV6-1 and TRBJ2-7; D call uncertain. Germline-derived CDR1 and CDR2 are MNHNS and SASEGT. Trimming took off 4 bases at V and 5 bases at J, with 9 bases between the two ends. The CDR3 loop spans 12 amino acids. CDR3 sequence reads: CASSAGPDEQYF. In DNA, the CDR3 is TGTGCCAGCAGTGCCGGCCCGGACGAGCAGTACTTC.

This clonotype was counted at least ten times. V usage is TRBV7-2 and J usage is TRBJ2-3, with D possibly being TRBD2 (6 bases). CDR3 length equals 16 residues. Germline assignment: CDR1 SGHTA and CDR2 FQGNSA. V lost 3 bases and J lost 6, with 19 bases in between. This CDR3 is CASSLRPKGGADTQYF. The CDR3 DNA is TGTGCCAGCAGCTTGAGGCCTAAGGGAGGTGCGGATACGCAGTATTTT.

As for this clonotype: Just one base apart from a much larger clone, this may be a read error. J is TRBJ1-2 and V is TRBV20-1; a possible D gene is TRBD1 (6 bases). V was cut by 2 bases and J by 2 bases, with 12 bases left in between. The CDR3 extends over 14 amino acids. In germline, CDR1 is DFQATT, CDR2 SNEGSKA (reference sequence). This chain's CDR3 is CSARRQVENYGYTF. The CDR3 bases are TGCAGTGCTAGAAGACAGGTCGAGAACTATGGCTACACCTTC.

This clonotype showed up many times. The J gene is TRBJ2-7, the V gene TRBV28; D could derive from TRBD1 or TRBD2 (5 bases each). This CDR3 is built from 12 residues. Germline V lookup: CDR1 MDHEN, CDR2 SYDVKM. Trimming pared 11 bases from V and 5 bases from J, leaving 16 bases between. CDR3 protein: CAVGVSKDEQYF. CDR3 in DNA: TGTGCCGTGGGGGTCAGCAAGGACGAGCAGTACTTC.

The chain couples TRBV5-5 to TRBJ2-5; TRBD2 aligns across 10 bases. Germline V CDR1 and CDR2: SGHKS, YYEKEE (reference sequence). Trimming removed 4 bases from V and 5 bases from J; junction bases left unmatched: 8. There are 15 residues in the CDR3. The CDR3 DNA is TGTGCCAGCAGCCCCATAGGTAGCGGGAGGGAGACCCAGTACTTC. Translation gives CASSPIGSGRETQYF.

This clonotype was detected a few times. The chain is built from TRBV20-1 and TRBJ2-3; 12 bases map to TRBD2. The CDR3 runs 17 residues. The V gene's germline CDR1 is DFQATT and CDR2 SNEGSKA (reference sequence). The V segment lost 3 bases and the J segment 3 bases; nucleotides outside the gene matches: 10. The CDR3 spells CSASSTLAGGPTDTQYF. The DNA for the CDR3 is TGCAGTGCTAGTTCAACTCTAGCGGGAGGGCCGACAGATACGCAGTATTTT.

This clonotype came up many times. The rearrangement joins TRBV6-1 to TRBJ2-3; 8 bases map to TRBD2. From germline, CDR1 is MNHNS and CDR2 SASEGT. V was clipped by 3 bases and J by 6 bases; unmatched bases: 8. This CDR3 comprises 15 residues. The CDR3 nucleotides read TGTGCCAGCAGTGAGGGTCTAGCGGGTACTGATACGCAGTATTTT. Its translation is CASSEGLAGTDTQYF.

This clonotype showed up just a few times. The CDR3 bases are TGTGCCAGCAGATTGTGGGGCTATAATCAGCCCCAGCATTTT. Translating gives CASRLWGYNQPQHF. The V gene is TRBV28, the J gene TRBJ1-5; perhaps TRBD1 as D (5 bases). Germline V gene sequence: CDR1 MDHEN, CDR2 SYDVKM. Between the trimmed V and J ends, which lost 6 bases and 4 bases, there was a span of 13 bases. The CDR3 has 14 amino acids.

This clonotype has at least ten counts. The V gene is TRBV29-1, the J gene TRBJ2-3; D unresolved. Germline CDR1 SQVTM, CDR2 ANQGSEA. Trimming took 8 bases from V and 0 from J, leaving 9 bases between them. The CDR3 has 12 residues. The CDR3 DNA reads as TGCAGCATTACACTGAGCACAGATACGCAGTATTTT. It encodes CSITLSTDTQYF.

The chain couples TRBV5-1 to TRBJ1-1; D is unclear. This CDR3 comprises 16 residues. V lost 1 base to trimming and J lost 5 bases, with 18 bases between them. From germline, CDR1 is SGHRS and CDR2 YFSETQ. The CDR3 sequence: CASSLLVGVERTEAFF. CDR3 DNA sequence: TGCGCCAGCAGCTTGTTAGTCGGGGTTGAGAGAACTGAAGCTTTCTTT.

In this sample, this clonotype turned up many times. This chain uses TRBV28 with TRBJ2-6, with unresolved D. The V and J ends lost 8 bases and 4 bases respectively, with 6 bases between them. The length of the CDR3 is 12 residues. Germline lookup yields CDR1 MDHEN and CDR2 SYDVKM. The CDR3 protein is CASLGGANVLTF. The CDR3 DNA reads as TGTGCCAGCCTGGGGGGGGCCAACGTCCTGACTTTC. The full variable domain, completed using reference TRBV28 and TRBJ2-6, is DVKVTQSSRYLVKRTGEKVFLECVQDMDHENMFWYRQDPGLGLRLIYFSYDVKMKEKGDIPEGYSVSREKKERFSLILESASTNQTSMYLCASLGGANVLTFGAGSRLTVL.

This clonotype has only a few counts. The chain couples TRBV7-9 to TRBJ2-3; the D is unclear. This CDR3 comprises 12 residues. Germline CDR1 reads SEHNR; CDR2 reads FQNEAQ (reference sequence). V was trimmed by 5 bases and J by 10 bases, leaving 13 bases between them. In DNA, the CDR3 is TGTGCCAGCAGCCCACCGCAAGGAGCGCAGTATTTT. It is translated as CASSPPQGAQYF.

The chain joins TRBV19 to TRBJ2-1; 7 bases are a match to TRBD2. This CDR3 has 15 residues. Germline trimming cut 3 bases from V and 6 bases from J; bases unmatched to any gene: 8. CDR1 and CDR2 from the germline V gene are LNHDA and SQIVND (reference sequence). CDR3 sequence: CASSIHRGSPNEQFF. Written as DNA, the CDR3 is TGTGCCAGTAGTATCCATCGCGGGAGCCCCAATGAGCAGTTCTTC.

This clonotype came up a few times. This chain connects TRBV18 to TRBJ2-1; D is undetermined. The CDR3 has 16 amino acids. The germline V gene has CDR1 KGHSH and CDR2 LQKENI. Trimming shortened V by 0 bases and J by 3 bases, and 12 bases separated the two germline ends. The CDR3 loop is CASSPPISEIYNEQFF. The DNA for the CDR3 is TGTGCCAGCTCACCACCGATTTCCGAGATCTACAATGAGCAGTTCTTC.

The chain links TRBV10-3 to TRBJ2-3; 9 positions agree with TRBD1. Germline CDR1 is ENHRY and CDR2 is SYGVKD. This CDR3 has 16 amino acids. V shed 10 bases and J 4 bases; nucleotides not matched to a gene: 15. CDR3 protein: CATEGETGGVADTQYF. Written as DNA, the CDR3 is TGTGCCACCGAGGGGGAGACAGGGGGTGTCGCAGATACGCAGTATTTT.

This clonotype has more than one count but fewer than ten. The rearrangement links TRBV6-2 or TRBV6-3 to TRBJ2-2, with 13 bases that match TRBD2. Germline-derived CDR1 and CDR2 are MNHEY and SVGEGT. This CDR3 spans 19 amino acids. V shed 7 bases, J shed 4 bases, and the junction held 15 bases outside the gene matches. CDR3 coding DNA: TGTGCCAGCACCCCACAACGGGGACTAGCGGGAATAGTCACCGGGGAGCTGTTTTTT. This translates into CASTPQRGLAGIVTGELFF.

This clonotype was detected many times. The V call is TRBV4-2, the J call TRBJ2-7; 10 nucleotides agree with TRBD2. Trimming removed 4 bases from V and 5 bases from J; junction bases left unmatched: 14. The length of the CDR3 is 17 residues. CDR1 is LGHNA, CDR2 YNFKEQ, per germline. The CDR3 loop reads CASSRLCLAGAHHEQYF. CDR3 nucleotide sequence: TGTGCCAGCAGCCGGCTTTGTCTAGCGGGAGCCCATCACGAGCAGTACTTC.

This clonotype was recorded a few times. The chain recombines TRBV7-9 with TRBJ2-6; 12 nucleotides match TRBD2. Germline V gives CDR1 SEHNR, CDR2 FQNEAQ (reference sequence). J was trimmed by 2 bases and V by 5 bases; bases with no gene match: 7. The CDR3 is 18 residues long. CDR3 protein: CASSPLAGGLTGANVLTF. DNA of the CDR3: TGTGCCAGCAGCCCGCTAGCGGGAGGGCTTACTGGGGCCAACGTCCTGACTTTC.

The sample holds many counts of this clonotype. V and J are TRBV20-1 and TRBJ2-1; no firm D call. The CDR3 consists of 14 residues. Germline values: CDR1 DFQATT, CDR2 SNEGSKA (reference sequence). Trimming pared 0 bases from V and 4 bases from J, leaving 10 bases between. The CDR3 DNA reads as TGCAGTGCTAGAGAAAGAAGCAGGTACAATGAGCAGTTCTTC. Its translation is CSARERSRYNEQFF.

V usage is TRBV6-4 and J usage is TRBJ2-2; D remains unclear. The germline V gene encodes CDR1 MRHNA and CDR2 SNTAGT. CDR3 length: 14 amino acids. V shed 4 bases and J shed 3 bases, with 9 bases lying between them. The CDR3 spells CASSGELDTGELFF. CDR3 DNA sequence: TGTGCCAGCAGTGGAGAGTTGGACACCGGGGAGCTGTTTTTT.

This clonotype was observed a few times. V is TRBV28 and J is TRBJ2-5; D not resolved. This CDR3 comprises 15 residues. CDR1 is MDHEN, CDR2 SYDVKM, per germline. Trimming left V 4 bases short and J 4 bases short, with 16 bases between. The CDR3 sequence is CASSSPGLALETQYF. DNA of the CDR3: TGTGCCAGCAGTTCACCGGGTTTAGCATTAGAGACCCAGTACTTC.

This clonotype was recorded many times. J is TRBJ2-5 and V is TRBV7-9; a weak D match, TRBD1 (6 bases). V was cut by 11 bases and J by 0 bases, with 10 bases left in between. From germline, CDR1 is SEHNR and CDR2 FQNEAQ (reference sequence). The CDR3 is made up of 12 amino acids. DNA for the CDR3: TGTGCCGTTGGACAGTACCAAGAGACCCAGTACTTC. It specifies CAVGQYQETQYF.

This clonotype was counted between two and nine times. CDR3 in amino acids: CATWGLAGITDTQYF. CDR3 nucleotide sequence: TGTGCCACCTGGGGACTAGCGGGAATCACAGATACGCAGTATTTT. The genes are TRBV6-5 and TRBJ2-3; 13 bases are a match to TRBD2. V dropped 10 bases and J dropped 2; count of bases not matched to a gene: 6. CDR1 and CDR2 (germline): MNHEY, SVGAGI. The CDR3 has 15 amino acids.

The J gene is TRBJ2-7, the V gene TRBV20-1; 10 nucleotides match TRBD2. V gave up 6 bases and J gave up 0 bases; unmatched junction bases: 8. Germline-derived CDR1 and CDR2 are DFQATT and SNEGSKA (reference sequence). The CDR3 runs 15 residues. CDR3 nucleotide sequence: TGCAGTGCCCTAGGTGGGACTAGCGACTCCTACGAGCAGTACTTC. Translating gives CSALGGTSDSYEQYF.

The sample holds a few counts of this clonotype. The rearrangement joins TRBV28 to TRBJ2-7; tentative D call: TRBD2 (7 bases). From germline, CDR1 is MDHEN and CDR2 SYDVKM. The CDR3 has 14 amino acids. Trimming removed 6 bases at V and 3 bases at J, with 15 bases between. CDR3: CASRGGLAVYEQYF. The DNA for the CDR3 is TGTGCCAGCAGGGGGGGGCTAGCGGTCTACGAGCAGTACTTC.

This clonotype was seen a few times. V is TRBV19 and J is TRBJ1-4, with no clear D. The CDR3 contains 16 residues. Germline V CDR1 and CDR2: LNHDA, SQIVND (reference sequence). V was clipped by 3 bases and J by 0 bases, with 11 bases between them. The CDR3 loop reads CASSINPGTTNEKLFF. CDR3 nucleotide sequence: TGTGCCAGTAGTATTAACCCGGGGACAACTAATGAAAAACTGTTTTTT.

This clonotype was observed at least ten times. The chain carries TRBV6-1 and TRBJ2-3; 7 nucleotides align to TRBD1. Germline V CDR1 and CDR2: MNHNS, SASEGT. V was clipped by 6 bases and J by 1 base; unmatched bases: 7. The CDR3 covers 15 residues. The CDR3 loop is CASRSGQLGTDTQYF. The CDR3 DNA sequence: TGTGCCAGCAGATCGGGACAGTTAGGCACAGATACGCAGTATTTT.

This clonotype was detected a few times. J is TRBJ2-1 and V is TRBV13, with D perhaps TRBD2 (5 bases). This CDR3 comprises 17 residues. CDR1 and CDR2 (germline): PRHDT, FYEKMQ (reference sequence). Trimming removed 1 base from V and 5 bases from J, with 18 bases in between. The DNA of the CDR3 is TGTGCCAGCAGCTTAGCGGTTAGAGGGCCAGCCAACAATGAGCAGTTCTTC. This translates into CASSLAVRGPANNEQFF.

This sequence joins TRBV29-1 and TRBJ2-1, with 13 bases identical to TRBD2. The CDR3 covers 13 residues. CDR1 SQVTM and CDR2 ANQGSEA come from the germline V gene. J lost 9 bases, V lost 4 bases, and 3 bases had no gene match. CDR3 residues: CSVVGLAGAEQFF. CDR3 bases: TGCAGCGTTGTAGGACTAGCGGGAGCTGAGCAGTTCTTC.

This clonotype has more than one count but fewer than ten. This chain uses TRBV18 with TRBJ2-6; D might be TRBD2 (6 bases). The CDR3 runs 16 residues. The V and J ends lost 0 bases and 6 bases respectively, with 12 bases between them. Germline V gene lookup returns CDR1 KGHSH and CDR2 LQKENI. CDR3 in amino acids: CASSPPGLGMANVLTF. The CDR3 DNA is TGTGCCAGCTCACCACCGGGACTTGGTATGGCCAACGTCCTGACTTTC.

This clonotype was seen ten or more times. This chain joins TRBV7-6 and TRBJ2-7; 8 bases fit TRBD1. The CDR3 covers 15 residues. With 0 bases clipped from V and 6 bases from J, the junction kept 7 bases outside the gene matches. Germline-derived CDR1 and CDR2 are SGHVS and FNYEAQ. The CDR3 region has the DNA TGTGCCAGCAGCTTAGCCCCCGGACAGGGAAGCGAGCAGTACTTC. Translating gives CASSLAPGQGSEQYF.

Only a few counts were recorded for this clonotype. The chain combines TRBV14 with TRBJ2-1; a possible D gene is TRBD1 (5 bases). V was shortened by 3 bases and J by 8 bases, with 17 bases between the two germline ends. This CDR3 comprises 15 residues. Germline V gives CDR1 SGHDN, CDR2 FVKESK. CDR3 amino acids: CASSQALGRRYEQFF. The CDR3 DNA follows: TGTGCCAGCAGCCAGGCCTTGGGGCGGCGCTATGAGCAGTTCTTC.